This paragraph covers one T cell receptor beta chain sequence. The CDR3 is 17 amino acids. V dropped 3 bases and J dropped 0; count of bases not matched to a gene: 3. The germline V gene encodes CDR1 LNHDA and CDR2 SQIVND (reference sequence). The data are from a study of blood T cell repertoires in COVID-19. Sequencing used immunoSEQ multiplex PCR; TCRdb keeps in-frame clones, though not all of them. The data hold about 300,000 clones, with approximately 90% observed a single time. This TCR was sampled from a woman between 25 and 40 years old who had recovered from COVID-19. V gene TRBV19 combines with J gene TRBJ1-6; TRBD1 agrees at 9 bases. Sequencing used PBMCs or T cells enriched from blood (not recorded which). This CDR3 reads CASSILTGGSYNSPLHF. The CDR3 coding sequence is TGTGCCAGTAGTATTTTGACAGGGGGCTCCTATAATTCACCCCTCCACTTT.